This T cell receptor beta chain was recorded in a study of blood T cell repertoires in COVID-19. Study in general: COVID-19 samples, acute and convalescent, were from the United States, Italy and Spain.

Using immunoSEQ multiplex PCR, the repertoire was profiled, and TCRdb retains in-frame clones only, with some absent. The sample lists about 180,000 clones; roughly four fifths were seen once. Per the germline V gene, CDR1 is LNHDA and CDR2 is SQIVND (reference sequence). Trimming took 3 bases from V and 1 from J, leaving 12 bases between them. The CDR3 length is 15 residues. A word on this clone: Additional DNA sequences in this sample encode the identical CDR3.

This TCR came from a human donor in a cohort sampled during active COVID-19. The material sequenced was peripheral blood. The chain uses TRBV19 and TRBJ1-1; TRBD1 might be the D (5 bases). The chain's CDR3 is CASSMAGQGNTEAFF. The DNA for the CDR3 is TGTGCCAGTAGTATGGCCGGCCAGGGGAACACTGAAGCTTTCTTT. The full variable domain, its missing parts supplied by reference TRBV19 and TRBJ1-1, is DGGITQSPKYLFRKEGQNVTLSCEQNLNHDAMYWYRQDPGQGLRLIYYSQIVNDFQKGDIAEGYSVSREKKESFPLTVTSAQKNPTAFYLCASSMAGQGNTEAFFGQGTRLTVV.